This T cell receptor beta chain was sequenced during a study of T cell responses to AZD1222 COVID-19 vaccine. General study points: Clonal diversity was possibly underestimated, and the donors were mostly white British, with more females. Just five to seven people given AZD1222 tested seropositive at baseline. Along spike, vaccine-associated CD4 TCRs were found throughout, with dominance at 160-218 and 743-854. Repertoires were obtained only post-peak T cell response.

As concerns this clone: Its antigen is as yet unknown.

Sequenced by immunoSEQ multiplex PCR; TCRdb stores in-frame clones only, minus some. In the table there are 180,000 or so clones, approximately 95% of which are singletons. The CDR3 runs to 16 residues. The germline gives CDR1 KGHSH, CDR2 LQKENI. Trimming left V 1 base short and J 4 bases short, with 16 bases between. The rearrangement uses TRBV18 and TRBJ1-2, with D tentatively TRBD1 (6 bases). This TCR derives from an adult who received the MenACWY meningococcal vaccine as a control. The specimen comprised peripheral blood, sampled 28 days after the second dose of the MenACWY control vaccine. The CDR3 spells CASSPLTGILSYGYTF. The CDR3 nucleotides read TGTGCCAGCTCACCACTTACAGGGATCCTGAGCTATGGCTACACCTTC.